This T cell receptor beta chain was identified in a study of T cell responses to AZD1222 COVID-19 vaccine. General study points: Baseline serostatus was positive in only a handful of AZD1222 recipients. The sample set comprised mostly white British donors with more females, and clonal diversity was possibly underestimated.

Libraries were prepared by immunoSEQ multiplex PCR; TCRdb keeps only in-frame clonotypes and omits some of them. The sample records fewer than 100,000 clones, nearly 90% being singletons. Germline V gene data show CDR1 as KGHSH and CDR2 as LQKENI. This CDR3 spans 16 amino acids. V was shortened by 6 bases and J by 0 bases, with 15 bases between the two germline ends. As concerns this clone: Its matching antigen is unknown.

The sample in question was peripheral blood, obtained on day 0 of AZD1222 vaccination. V is TRBV18 and J is TRBJ1-5, with D perhaps TRBD1 (5 bases). This receptor was obtained from an adult in good health. The chain's CDR3 is CASSPGTTNSNQPQHF. The CDR3 nucleotides read TGTGCCAGCTCCCCTGGGACCACTAATAGCAATCAGCCCCAGCATTTT.